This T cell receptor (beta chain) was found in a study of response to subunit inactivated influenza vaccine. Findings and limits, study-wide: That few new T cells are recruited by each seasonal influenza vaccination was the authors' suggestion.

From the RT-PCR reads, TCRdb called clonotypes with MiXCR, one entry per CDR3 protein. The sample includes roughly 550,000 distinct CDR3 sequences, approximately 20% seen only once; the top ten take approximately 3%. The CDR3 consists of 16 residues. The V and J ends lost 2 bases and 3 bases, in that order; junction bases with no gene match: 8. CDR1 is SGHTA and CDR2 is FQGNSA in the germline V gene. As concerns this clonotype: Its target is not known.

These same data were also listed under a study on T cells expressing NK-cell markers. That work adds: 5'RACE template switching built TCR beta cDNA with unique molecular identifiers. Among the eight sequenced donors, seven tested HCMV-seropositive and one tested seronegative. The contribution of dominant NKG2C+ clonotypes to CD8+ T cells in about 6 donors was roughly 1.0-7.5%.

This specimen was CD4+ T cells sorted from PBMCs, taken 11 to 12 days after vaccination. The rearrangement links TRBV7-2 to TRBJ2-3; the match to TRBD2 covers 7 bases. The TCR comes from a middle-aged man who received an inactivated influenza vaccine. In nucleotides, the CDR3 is TGTGCCAGCAGCTTATTGTTGCGGGAGTTAACAGATACGCAGTATTTT. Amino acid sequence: CASSLLLRELTDTQYF.